These T cell receptor beta chains were read from a single sample in a study of response to subunit inactivated influenza vaccine. One entry per CDR3 protein, called by TCRdb with MiXCR from the RT-PCR reads. The table has roughly 760,000 distinct CDR3 sequences, about 20% seen once. Here the sequenced sample was PBMCs from blood, taken about 5 days after vaccination. These receptors all stem from a middle-aged man who received an inactivated influenza vaccine. Each CDR3 is given with its conserved first and last residue.

j_gene: TRBJ2-3; v_gene: TRBV11-2; CDR3aa: CASSLVWEGADTQYF
j_gene: TRBJ2-5; v_gene: TRBV7-6; CDR3aa: CASSLGGTASQETQYF
j_gene: TRBJ2-1; v_gene: TRBV7-2; CDR3aa: CASSLPLAGIVEQFF
j_gene: TRBJ2-1; v_gene: TRBV25-1; CDR3aa: CASSILTSGSYNEQFF
j_gene: TRBJ2-3; v_gene: TRBV13; CDR3aa: CASSTRGPADTQYF
j_gene: TRBJ2-2; v_gene: TRBV4-2; CDR3aa: CASSQDYGLAYTGELFF
j_gene: TRBJ2-5; v_gene: TRBV25-1; CDR3aa: CASGRAGQETQYF
j_gene: TRBJ2-1; v_gene: TRBV18; CDR3aa: CASSPGRNEQFF
j_gene: TRBJ1-1; v_gene: TRBV7-9; CDR3aa: CASTSPSARGEAFF
j_gene: TRBJ2-7; v_gene: TRBV7-6; CDR3aa: CASSLAYDRAFSYEQYF
j_gene: TRBJ1-1; v_gene: TRBV4-2; CDR3aa: CASSKLNGDTEAFF
j_gene: TRBJ2-7; v_gene: TRBV9; CDR3aa: CASSWGQDSYEQYF